This is a list of T cell receptor beta chains from one sample in a study of response to subunit inactivated influenza vaccine. TCRdb fed the RT-PCR reads into MiXCR, producing one record per CDR3 protein. The table shows 450,000 to 700,000 distinct CDR3 sequences, with 11% to 15% occurring only once. The input for sequencing was PBMCs from blood, taken approximately 12 days after vaccination. The receptor set was obtained from a man between 45 and 60 years old who received an inactivated influenza vaccine. The CDR3 runs from the conserved cysteine through the conserved F or W. A D gene is named only where the DNA matches it firmly. Only some rows state a clone size, as once, few, many or a class for expanded clones.

TRBJ2-7,-,TRBD2,TRBV7-2,TGTGCCAGCAGCTTAGTGTTTGCTAGCGGCCACGAGCGGTACTTC,CASSLVFASGHERYF
TRBJ1-1,many,TRBD1,TRBV7-9,TGTGCCAGCAGCAGGAGACAGGGGGCAAACACTGAAGCTTTCTTT,CASSRRQGANTEAFF
TRBJ2-5,-,TRBD2,TRBV20-1,TGCAGTCCTAGAGAAGCGGGGAAAGAGACCCAGTACTTC,CSPREAGKETQYF
TRBJ2-1,few,-,TRBV5-1,TGCGCCAGCAGCTTGGGTTGGGTTTATAGCTCCTACAATGAGCAGTTCTTC,CASSLGWVYSSYNEQFF
TRBJ2-5,few,-,TRBV2,TGTGCCAGCTGGACAGATCGTTCCAGCCAGGAAGAGACCCAGTACTTC,CASWTDRSSQEETQYF
TRBJ2-2,-,-,TRBV7-2,TGTGCCAGCAGCTTAGATTTTCGACCGAACACCGGGGAGCTGTTTTTT,CASSLDFRPNTGELFF
TRBJ2-3,-,-,TRBV5-5,TGTGCCAGCAGCTTTTCGGCCTTCCAAGCGGATACGCAGTATTTT,CASSFSAFQADTQYF
TRBJ2-5,few,-,TRBV10-3,TGTGCCATCAGTGAGTCGCTCCAGGGCCGTATGGGGGAGACCCAGTACTTC,CAISESLQGRMGETQYF
TRBJ2-2,few,TRBD2,TRBV6-5,TGTGCCAGCAGTTACTCGACTGGGGGGGCCGGGGAGCTGTTTTTT,CASSYSTGGAGELFF
TRBJ2-3,-,-,TRBV7-2,TGTGCCAGCAGCTTAGCGTGGAGGACAGATACGCAGTATTTT,CASSLAWRTDTQYF